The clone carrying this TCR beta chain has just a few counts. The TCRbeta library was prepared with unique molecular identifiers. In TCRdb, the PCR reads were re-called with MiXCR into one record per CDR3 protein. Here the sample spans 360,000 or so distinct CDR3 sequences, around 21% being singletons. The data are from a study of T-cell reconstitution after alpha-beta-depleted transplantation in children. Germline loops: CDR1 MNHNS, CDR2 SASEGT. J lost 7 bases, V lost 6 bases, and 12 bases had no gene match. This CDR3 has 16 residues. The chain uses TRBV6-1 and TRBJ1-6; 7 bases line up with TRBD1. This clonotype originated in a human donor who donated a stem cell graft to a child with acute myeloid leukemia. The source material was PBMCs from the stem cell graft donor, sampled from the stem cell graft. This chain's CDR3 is CASSPWQGVRNSPLHF. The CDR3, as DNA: TGTGCCAGCAGCCCCTGGCAGGGGGTTAGGAATTCACCCCTCCACTTT.